Following are 9 T cell receptor beta chains from one sample sequenced in a study of blood T cell repertoires in COVID-19. Generated by immunoSEQ multiplex PCR, the TCRdb table keeps only in-frame clones and is missing some. The sample includes hundreds of thousands of clones, roughly 87% of them seen just once. Sample: peripheral blood. Receptors were obtained from a human donor in a cohort sampled during active COVID-19.

CDR3 region: CASSLGFQAYEQYF. CDR3 coding DNA: TGTGCCAGCAGCTTGGGTTTCCAGGCCTACGAGCAGTACTTC. The V call is TRBV5-8, the J call TRBJ2-7; D gene uncertain. The CDR3 has 14 amino acids. Trimming left V 0 bases short and J 2 bases short, with 9 bases between. Germline-derived CDR1 and CDR2 are SGHTS and YDEGEE.

This chain links TRBV28 with TRBJ1-2; possible D gene TRBD1, 5 bases. The CDR3 totals 14 residues. Germline V gene lookup returns CDR1 MDHEN and CDR2 SYDVKM. Between the trimmed V and J ends, which lost 7 bases and 8 bases, there was a span of 20 bases. The chain's CDR3 is CASISAGSGGGYTF. The CDR3 DNA is TGTGCCAGCATTTCTGCCGGAAGCGGGGGAGGCTACACCTTC.

V usage is TRBV18 and J usage is TRBJ1-5; tentatively, D is TRBD1 (5 bases). Looked up from germline, CDR1 is KGHSH and CDR2 is LQKENI. The CDR3 covers 14 residues. V shed 6 bases and J shed 2 bases, with 11 bases lying between them. The CDR3 spells CASSQGVGNQPQHF. Written as DNA, the CDR3 is TGTGCCAGCTCTCAGGGTGTCGGCAATCAGCCCCAGCATTTT.

Concerning this clone itself: Other DNA variants within this sample encode the same CDR3. The chain couples TRBV5-4 to TRBJ1-2; possible D gene TRBD1, 5 bases. The CDR3 is 13 residues long. The V end was cut by 4 bases, the J end by 1 base, with 8 bases between. CDR1 is SGHNT and CDR2 is YYREEE in the germline V gene (reference sequence). The CDR3 nucleotides read TGTGCCAGCAGCCCCGACAGTAACTATGGCTACACCTTC. This translates into CASSPDSNYGYTF.

Here the CDR3 reads CASSQPFTPSGSTDTQYF. The CDR3 DNA follows: TGTGCCAGTAGTCAGCCCTTTACTCCTAGCGGGAGTACAGATACGCAGTATTTT. This chain connects TRBV19 to TRBJ2-3; 10 nucleotides match TRBD2. The ends lost 5 bases at V and 3 bases at J; junction bases unmatched: 14. The CDR3 totals 18 residues. Per germline, CDR1 LNHDA and CDR2 SQIVND (reference sequence).

The chain joins TRBV27 to TRBJ1-5; D gene ambiguous. Per the germline V gene, CDR1 is MNHEY and CDR2 is SMNVEV (reference sequence). This CDR3 has 12 residues. Trimming cost V 2 bases and J 5 bases, with 4 bases left between them. CDR3 protein: CASSLPDQPQHF. DNA of the CDR3: TGTGCCAGCAGTTTACCGGATCAGCCCCAGCATTTT.

This CDR3 reads CASSYGQEGPYSNQPQHF. CDR3 DNA sequence: TGTGCCAGCAGCTACGGACAGGAAGGCCCCTATAGCAATCAGCCCCAGCATTTT. The chain has TRBV7-9 and TRBJ1-5, with 7 nucleotides matching TRBD1. V gave up 4 bases and J gave up 0 bases; unmatched junction bases: 12. Germline-derived CDR1 and CDR2 are SEHNR and FQNEAQ (reference sequence). This CDR3 spans 18 amino acids. Looking up the rest from reference TRBV7-9 and TRBJ1-5 gives the full variable domain: DTGVSQNPRHKITKRGQNVTFRCDPISEHNRLYWYRQTLGQGPEFLTYFQNEAQLEKSRLLSDRFSAERPKGSFSTLEIQRTEQGDSAMYLCASSYGQEGPYSNQPQHFGDGTRLSIL.

This clone was detected ten times or more. The rearrangement links TRBV30 to TRBJ2-1, with D unresolved. The CDR3 covers 14 residues. V was shortened by 1 base and J by 6 bases, with 13 bases between the two germline ends. The germline CDR1 and CDR2 sequences are GTSNPN and SVGIG (reference sequence). CDR3 DNA: TGTGCCTGGAGTGGGTTAGCAGTCATCAATGAGCAGTTCTTC. Translating gives CAWSGLAVINEQFF.

The chain uses TRBV18 and TRBJ1-1; D possibly corresponds to TRBD1 (6 bases). In germline, CDR1 is KGHSH, CDR2 LQKENI. V was trimmed by 9 bases and J by 8 bases, leaving 19 bases between them. This CDR3 is built from 13 residues. DNA of the CDR3: TGTGCCAGTTCGGACAGCCTTTTTCAGGAAGCTTTCTTT. Encoded protein: CASSDSLFQEAFF.